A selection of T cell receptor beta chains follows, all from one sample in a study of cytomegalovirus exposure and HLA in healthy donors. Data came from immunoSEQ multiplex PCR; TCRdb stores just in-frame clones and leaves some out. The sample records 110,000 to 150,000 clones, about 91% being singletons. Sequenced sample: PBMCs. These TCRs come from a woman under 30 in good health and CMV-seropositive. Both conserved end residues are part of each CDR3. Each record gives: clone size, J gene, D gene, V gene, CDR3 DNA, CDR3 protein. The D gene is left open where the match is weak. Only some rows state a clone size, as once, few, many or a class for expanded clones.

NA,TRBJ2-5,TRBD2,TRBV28,TGTGCCAGCACATTAGCGGGGGCTCGACCGGTGGAGACCCAGTACTTC,CASTLAGARPVETQYF
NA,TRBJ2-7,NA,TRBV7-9,TGTGCCAGCAGCATCCTAACAGGGTCCGAGCAGTACTTC,CASSILTGSEQYF
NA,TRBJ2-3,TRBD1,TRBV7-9,TGTGCCAGCTCCGGTGGGTCAGGGGGTTTAACAGATACGCAGTATTTT,CASSGGSGGLTDTQYF
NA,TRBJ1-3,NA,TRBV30,TGTGCCTGGAGTGTATCCCCCAGGGCGGGAAACACCATATATTTT,CAWSVSPRAGNTIYF
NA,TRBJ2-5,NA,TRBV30,TGTGCCTGGTCCCTGCTAGGTGTAGAGACCCAGTACTTC,CAWSLLGVETQYF
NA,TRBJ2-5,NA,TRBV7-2,TGTGCCAGCAGCTTAGTGGTCTTAGAGTCTCAGACCCAGTACTTC,CASSLVVLESQTQYF
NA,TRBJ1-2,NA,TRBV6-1,TGTGCCAGCAGTGACCCTTGGATACAGGGAACTCCCCTCGACTATGGCTACACCTTC,CASSDPWIQGTPLDYGYTF
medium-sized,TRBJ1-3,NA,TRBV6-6,TGTGCCAGCACCCTAAACTCTGGAAACACCATATATTTT,CASTLNSGNTIYF
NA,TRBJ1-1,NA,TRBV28,TGTGCCAGCAGTCCTCGGAGGAACACTGAAGCTTTCTTT,CASSPRRNTEAFF
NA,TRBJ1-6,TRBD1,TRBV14,TGTGCCAGCAGCCTGATCTCCGGGACAGTAAATTCACCCCTCCACTTT,CASSLISGTVNSPLHF
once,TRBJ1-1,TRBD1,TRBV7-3,TGTGCCAGCAGCTTCCGTTCAGGGGGCGGCACTGAAGCTTTCTTT,CASSFRSGGGTEAFF
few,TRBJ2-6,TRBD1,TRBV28,TGTGCCAGCAGTTTGGCCCGGACAGGCGGGGCCAACGTCCTGACTTTC,CASSLARTGGANVLTF
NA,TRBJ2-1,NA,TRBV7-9,TGTGCCAGCAGCTTAGCGCGGTCAGGGGAATCCTACAATGAGCAGTTCTTC,CASSLARSGESYNEQFF
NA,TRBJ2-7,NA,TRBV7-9,TGTGCCAGCTCGAGAGCCTACGAGCAGTACTTC,CASSRAYEQYF
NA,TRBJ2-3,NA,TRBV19,TGTGCCAGTAGTATAGGGAGGGGCCAGTATTTT,CASSIGRGQYF
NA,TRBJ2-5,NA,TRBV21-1,TGTGCCAGCAGCAAAGGGCCCAGTAAAGAGACCCAGTACTTC,CASSKGPSKETQYF
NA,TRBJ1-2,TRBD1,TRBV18,TGTGCCAGCTCACCATTGGCAGGGGGCGGAGATGGCTACACCTTC,CASSPLAGGGDGYTF
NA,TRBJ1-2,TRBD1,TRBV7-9,TGTGCCAGCAGCTTAGTAGGCCACCGGACAGGCGGAGGCTACACCTTC,CASSLVGHRTGGGYTF
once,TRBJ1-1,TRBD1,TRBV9,TGTGCCAGCAGCCTAGACAGGGACACTGAAGCTTTCTTT,CASSLDRDTEAFF
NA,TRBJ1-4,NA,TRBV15,TGTGCCACCAGCAGAGATGGGGGCCATAATGAAAAACTGTTTTTT,CATSRDGGHNEKLFF
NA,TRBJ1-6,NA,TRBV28,TGTGCCAGCAACAGGGAGTCCTATAATTCACCCCTCCACTTT,CASNRESYNSPLHF
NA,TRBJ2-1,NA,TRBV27,TGTGCCAGCAGTTTCGCCGGTAATGAGCAGTTCTTC,CASSFAGNEQFF
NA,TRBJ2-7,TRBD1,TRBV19,TGTGCCAGTAGTATGACAGGGGGGAACGAGCAGTACTTC,CASSMTGGNEQYF
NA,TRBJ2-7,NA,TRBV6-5,TGTGCCAGCAGTACGACAGGCGAGCAGTACTTC,CASSTTGEQYF